These 25 T cell receptor beta chains were sequenced from one sample in a study of shared clonotypes between healthy human individuals. The protocol was immunoSEQ multiplex PCR, while the TCRdb copy is restricted to in-frame clones and leaves out a portion. The data hold about 2.4 million clones, with under 95% observed a single time. Sequenced sample: naive CD4+ T cells from PBMCs. Subset: CD45RA+ positively selected. The receptors originated from a man younger than 30 in good health. Some clones in this sample may be carry-over from other donors' samples.

This clone was observed a single time. Other DNA sequences from this sample encode an identical CDR3 as well. This rearrangement joins TRBV11-2 to TRBJ2-7; maybe TRBD2 (5 bases). Germline V gene lookup returns CDR1 SGHAT and CDR2 FQNNGV. The CDR3 length is 14 residues. Trimming stripped 0 bases from V and 2 bases from J, with 8 bases between. The CDR3 sequence: CASSLDPGTYEQYF. CDR3 nucleotides: TGTGCCAGCAGCTTAGACCCGGGAACCTACGAGCAGTACTTC.

In this sample, this clone turned up once. The rearrangement uses TRBV7-9 and TRBJ2-7; 10 nucleotides align to TRBD2. The V gene's germline CDR1 is SEHNR and CDR2 FQNEAQ (reference sequence). The length of the CDR3 is 16 residues. With V trimmed by 3 bases and J by 5 bases, 10 bases remained unmatched. The CDR3 nucleotides read TGTGCCAGCAGCTTGATAGCGGGAGGAATTGAGAACGAGCAGTACTTC. Protein: CASSLIAGGIENEQYF.

The chain carries TRBV7-2 and TRBJ2-1, with D unclear. This CDR3 contains 13 residues. V lost 6 bases to trimming and J lost 8 bases, with 14 bases between them. Per germline, CDR1 SGHTA and CDR2 FQGNSA. The CDR3 is CASRGTYRYEQFF. CDR3 nucleotide sequence: TGTGCCAGCAGGGGTACTTATAGATATGAGCAGTTCTTC.

The chain links TRBV9 to TRBJ2-2; D gene uncertain. Germline V gene sequence: CDR1 SGDLS, CDR2 YYNGEE. V shed 5 bases and J shed 5 bases, with 4 bases lying between them. The CDR3 length is 11 residues. Here the CDR3 reads CASRGTGELFF. The DNA for the CDR3 is TGTGCCAGCAGGGGTACCGGGGAGCTGTTTTTT. Drawing the rest from reference TRBV9 and TRBJ2-2, the complete variable domain is DSGVTQTPKHLITATGQRVTLRCSPRSGDLSVYWYQQSLDQGLQFLIQYYNGEERAKGNILERFSAQQFPDLHSELNLSSLELGDSALYFCASRGTGELFFGEGSRLTVL.

V and J are TRBV7-2 and TRBJ2-2; tentatively, D is TRBD2 (5 bases). Germline lookup yields CDR1 SGHTA and CDR2 FQGNSA. This CDR3 comprises 16 residues. Trimming cost V 2 bases and J 2 bases, with 12 bases left between them. For the CDR3, the DNA is TGTGCCAGCAGCTTACAAGGACTCCTCAACACCGGGGAGCTGTTTTTT. Its protein is CASSLQGLLNTGELFF.

This sequence joins TRBV28 and TRBJ2-1; D is uncertain. Germline CDR1 MDHEN, CDR2 SYDVKM. The CDR3 totals 13 residues. Between the trimmed V and J ends, which lost 1 base and 5 bases, there was a span of 6 bases. CDR3 region: CASSLFADNEQFF. Written as DNA, the CDR3 is TGTGCCAGCAGTTTATTCGCAGACAATGAGCAGTTCTTC.

The gene calls are TRBV28 and TRBJ2-3; a weak D match, TRBD1 (5 bases). This CDR3 comprises 15 residues. V lost 1 base and J lost 2, with 10 bases in between. CDR1 is MDHEN and CDR2 is SYDVKM in the germline V gene. CDR3 region: CASSLSGQSTDTQYF. Here the CDR3 DNA reads TGTGCCAGCAGTTTATCAGGGCAGTCCACAGATACGCAGTATTTT.

The chain is built from TRBV30 and TRBJ2-1; 10 nucleotides agree with TRBD2. Germline CDR1 and CDR2: GTSNPN and SVGIG (reference sequence). The CDR3 covers 13 residues. With V trimmed by 3 bases and J by 14 bases, 10 bases remained unmatched. The CDR3 region is CAWSPGSGRLEFF. The CDR3 DNA follows: TGTGCCTGGAGCCCGGGTAGCGGGAGGCTGGAGTTCTTC.

This clone was recorded once. The chain is built from TRBV4-1 and TRBJ2-5, with 7 bases identical to TRBD2. Trimming took 4 bases from V and 1 from J; bases not matched to a gene: 3. The germline V gene has CDR1 MGHRA and CDR2 YSYEKL. This CDR3 has 14 amino acids. The CDR3 protein is CASSRLAAQETQYF. The CDR3 nucleotides read TGCGCCAGCAGCCGTCTAGCGGCCCAAGAGACCCAGTACTTC.

This chain links TRBV7-9 with TRBJ2-2; the D is unclear. Germline values: CDR1 SEHNR, CDR2 FQNEAQ (reference sequence). This CDR3 comprises 12 residues. Trimming pared 6 bases from V and 6 bases from J, leaving 8 bases between. The CDR3 here is CASSPRAGELFF. The DNA for the CDR3 is TGTGCCAGCAGTCCCCGGGCCGGGGAGCTGTTTTTT.

This sequence joins TRBV30 and TRBJ1-2, with 8 positions matching TRBD1. V gave up 0 bases and J gave up 7 bases; unmatched junction bases: 7. The length of the CDR3 is 14 residues. The germline CDR1 and CDR2 sequences are GTSNPN and SVGIG (reference sequence). The CDR3 reads CAWSVRAGGIGYTF. The CDR3, as DNA: TGTGCCTGGAGTGTCCGAGCAGGGGGCATTGGCTACACCTTC. Supplemented by reference TRBV30 and TRBJ1-2, the full variable domain reads SQTIHQWPATLVQPVGSPLSLECTVEGTSNPNLYWYRQAAGRGLQLLFYSVGIGQISSEVPQNLSASRPQDRQFILSSKKLLLSDSGFYLCAWSVRAGGIGYTFGSGTRLTVV.

V usage is TRBV15 and J usage is TRBJ2-1; D is ambiguous. Germline V gene data show CDR1 as LNHNV and CDR2 as YYDKDF (reference sequence). The CDR3 extends over 16 amino acids. V was cut by 0 bases and J by 3 bases, with 12 bases left in between. As DNA, the CDR3 is TGTGCCACCAGCAGAGATGAAGGTTGGGGCTACAATGAGCAGTTCTTC. This sequence encodes CATSRDEGWGYNEQFF.

Note on this clone: In the same sample, other DNA sequences code for this CDR3. The gene calls are TRBV5-1 and TRBJ2-7; TRBD2 matches 10 bases. The ends lost 2 bases at V and 2 bases at J; junction bases unmatched: 1. Germline CDR1 is SGHRS and CDR2 is YFSETQ. This CDR3 has 14 amino acids. The CDR3 region is CASSLLAGPYEQYF. CDR3 nucleotide sequence: TGCGCCAGCAGCTTACTAGCGGGGCCCTACGAGCAGTACTTC. Supplemented by reference TRBV5-1 and TRBJ2-7, the full variable domain reads KAGVTQTPRYLIKTRGQQVTLSCSPISGHRSVSWYQQTPGQGLQFLFEYFSETQRNKGNFPGRFSGRQFSNSRSEMNVSTLELGDSALYLCASSLLAGPYEQYFGPGTRLTVT.

V usage is TRBV28 and J usage is TRBJ2-7; 9 bases are a match to TRBD2. The V gene's germline CDR1 is MDHEN and CDR2 SYDVKM. V trimming: 3 bases; J trimming: 2 bases; junction bases outside the gene matches: 5. The CDR3 spans 15 residues. The CDR3 bases are TGTGCCAGCAGTTTGTGGCGGGGGGGGACCTACGAGCAGTACTTC. Its translation: CASSLWRGGTYEQYF.

Written as DNA, the CDR3 is TGTGCCAGCAGTGAATCGGAGACCCCTGGAAACACCATATATTTT. Protein: CASSESETPGNTIYF. The chain uses TRBV25-1 and TRBJ1-3; D is ambiguous. Trimming left V 1 base short and J 2 bases short, with 9 bases between. This CDR3 is built from 15 residues. CDR1 and CDR2 from the germline V gene are MGHDK and SYGVNS.

The rearrangement uses TRBV7-3 and TRBJ1-4, with unresolved D. Germline V gene data show CDR1 as SGHTA and CDR2 as FQGTGA. This CDR3 has 13 residues. V was shortened by 1 base and J by 7 bases, with 7 bases between the two germline ends. The CDR3 loop reads CASSLSYGEKLFF. The CDR3 DNA is TGTGCCAGCAGCTTAAGTTATGGTGAAAAACTGTTTTTT.

As for this clone: Other DNA sequences in the sample encode the same CDR3. The rearrangement uses TRBV5-1 and TRBJ2-3; possible D gene TRBD2, 6 bases. In germline, CDR1 is SGHRS, CDR2 YFSETQ. The V end lost 0 bases, the J end lost 2 bases, and 10 bases lay between the germline ends. The length of the CDR3 is 15 residues. The CDR3 DNA reads as TGCGCCAGCAGCTTGGTGGCGGGGTCCACAGATACGCAGTATTTT. As protein: CASSLVAGSTDTQYF.

This clone was counted once. The chain combines TRBV6-5 with TRBJ1-4; D is ambiguous. Germline CDR1 and CDR2: MNHEY and SVGAGI. The CDR3 loop spans 13 amino acids. V dropped 8 bases and J dropped 4 bases, with 11 bases sitting between them. In DNA form, the CDR3 reads TGTGCCAGCCGACTAACCGTTAATGAAAAACTGTTTTTT. It encodes CASRLTVNEKLFF.

The chain recombines TRBV4-3 with TRBJ1-5, with 8 bases matching TRBD1. Germline V CDR1 and CDR2: LGHNA, YSLEER. The J segment lost 6 bases and the V segment lost 3 bases, leaving 4 bases of the junction unmatched. This CDR3 region has 14 residues. This chain's CDR3 is CASSQSTGGQPQHF. CDR3 bases: TGCGCCAGCAGCCAGTCAACAGGGGGTCAGCCCCAGCATTTT.

The chain has TRBV6-5 and TRBJ1-2; D unresolved. The germline V and J ends were trimmed by 0 bases and 0 bases, with 5 bases remaining between them. The CDR3 is 14 amino acids. Germline V CDR1 and CDR2: MNHEY, SVGAGI. The CDR3 sequence: CASSYSLTNYGYTF. The CDR3 DNA sequence: TGTGCCAGCAGTTACTCTCTGACTAACTATGGCTACACCTTC.

V and J are TRBV12-5 and TRBJ2-3, with 8 bases matching TRBD2. The germline CDR1 and CDR2 sequences are LGHNT and FRNRAP. V gave up 6 bases and J gave up 3 bases; unmatched junction bases: 14. This CDR3 comprises 17 residues. The CDR3 protein is CASGPSGGGHGTDTQYF. Written as DNA, the CDR3 is TGTGCTAGTGGGCCCTCCGGGGGGGGCCACGGGACAGATACGCAGTATTTT.

This clone was seen only once. This chain joins TRBV6-1 and TRBJ2-4; D may be TRBD2 (5 bases). V dropped 4 bases and J dropped 1 base, with 8 bases sitting between them. This CDR3 has 14 amino acids. Germline V CDR1 and CDR2: MNHNS, SASEGT. The CDR3 nucleotides are TGTGCCAGCAGTGGAACGGGGGCCAAAAACATTCAGTACTTC. Amino acids: CASSGTGAKNIQYF.

This sequence joins TRBV6-5 and TRBJ1-1; no firm D call. The germline V gene has CDR1 MNHEY and CDR2 SVGAGI. The germline V and J ends were trimmed by 4 bases and 0 bases, with 15 bases remaining between them. The CDR3 runs 16 residues. In DNA, the CDR3 is TGTGCCAGCAGTTCACTTCGAGTGGGCGTGAACACTGAAGCTTTCTTT. It specifies CASSSLRVGVNTEAFF.

The chain recombines TRBV9 with TRBJ2-3; TRBD2 aligns across 7 bases. CDR3 length: 17 residues. Germline V gene sequence: CDR1 SGDLS, CDR2 YYNGEE. Trimming cost V 4 bases and J 4 bases; bases outside gene matches: 15. This CDR3 reads CASSPNGGSGTSDTQYF. The CDR3 DNA follows: TGTGCCAGCAGCCCAAATGGAGGAAGCGGGACGTCAGATACGCAGTATTTT.

The genes are TRBV7-8 and TRBJ2-3; D is ambiguous. CDR3 length: 18 residues. The germline V gene has CDR1 SGHVS and CDR2 FQNEAQ. V lost 3 bases and J lost 2, with 21 bases in between. The CDR3 DNA sequence: TGTGCCAGCAGCTTCCTGAGGATCCGGGCAGAACTCACAGATACGCAGTATTTT. Residues: CASSFLRIRAELTDTQYF.